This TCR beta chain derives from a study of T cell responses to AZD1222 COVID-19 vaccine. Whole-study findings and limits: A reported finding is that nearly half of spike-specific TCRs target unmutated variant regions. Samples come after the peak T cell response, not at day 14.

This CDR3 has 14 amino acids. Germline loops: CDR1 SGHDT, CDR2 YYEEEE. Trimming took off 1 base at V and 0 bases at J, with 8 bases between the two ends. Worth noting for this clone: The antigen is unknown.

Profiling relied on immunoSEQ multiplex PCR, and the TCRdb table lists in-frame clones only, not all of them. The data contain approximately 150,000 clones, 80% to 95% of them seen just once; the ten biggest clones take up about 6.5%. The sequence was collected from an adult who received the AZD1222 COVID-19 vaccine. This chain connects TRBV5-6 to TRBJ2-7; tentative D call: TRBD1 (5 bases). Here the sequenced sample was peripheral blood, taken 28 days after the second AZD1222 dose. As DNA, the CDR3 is TGTGCCAGCAGCTTGAGGCAGGGCTCCTACGAGCAGTACTTC. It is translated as CASSLRQGSYEQYF.